Shown below are 26 T cell receptor beta chains from a single sample sequenced in a study of Ad26.COV2.S vaccination and SARS-CoV-2 variants. Sequencing used immunoSEQ multiplex PCR; TCRdb keeps in-frame clones, though not all of them. This table has about 400,000 clones, approximately 86% appearing once. Sample treatment: some 20 received Ad26.COV2.S at low or high dose, single or two shots; several received placebo; per-sample allocation not given. After the first vaccine or placebo injection, samples were drawn on day 63. The material sequenced was peripheral blood, taken in a trial of Ad26.COV2.S vaccine versus placebo. All receptors come from a person aged 18-65 years who received the Ad26.COV2.S COVID-19 vaccine or a placebo.

This clone was seen only a few times. The chain employs TRBV7-8 and TRBJ1-6; D gene unclear. The CDR3 contains 14 residues. Looked up from germline, CDR1 is SGHVS and CDR2 is FQNEAQ. Trimming pared 5 bases from V and 13 bases from J, leaving 18 bases between. The CDR3: CASSPSGTVEPLHF. DNA of the CDR3: TGTGCCAGCAGCCCATCCGGTACAGTCGAGCCCCTCCACTTT.

Notes on this clone: Other DNA variants within this sample encode the same CDR3. The CDR3 sequence: CASSLGKTYEQYF. In DNA form, the CDR3 reads TGTGCCAGCAGTTTGGGTAAAACCTACGAGCAGTACTTC. The rearrangement uses TRBV12-3 or TRBV12-4 and TRBJ2-7; D unclear. The CDR3 consists of 13 residues. Trimming left V 3 bases short and J 2 bases short, with 8 bases between.

The chain is built from TRBV2 and TRBJ2-1; D remains ambiguous. Germline loops: CDR1 SNHLY, CDR2 FYNNEI. This CDR3 contains 13 residues. The V and J ends lost 8 bases and 6 bases respectively, with 14 bases between them. CDR3 nucleotides: TGTGCCAGCCGCATAAACCTACGCAATGAGCAGTTCTTC. This codes for CASRINLRNEQFF. Together with reference TRBV2 and TRBJ2-1, the CDR3 gives the full variable domain: EPEVTQTPSHQVTQMGQEVILRCVPISNHLYFYWYRQILGQKVEFLVSFYNNEISEKSEIFDDQFSVERPDGSNFTLKIRSTKLEDSAMYFCASRINLRNEQFFGPGTRLTVL.

J is TRBJ2-7 and V is TRBV20-1; D not resolved. The CDR3 is 11 residues long. The germline gives CDR1 DFQATT, CDR2 SNEGSKA (reference sequence). V was clipped by 5 bases and J by 4 bases, with 9 bases between them. The CDR3 reads CSAQTGYEQYF. In nucleotides, the CDR3 is TGCAGTGCTCAGACGGGTTACGAGCAGTACTTC.

V and J are TRBV4-1 and TRBJ2-7, with a tentative D call TRBD1 (5 bases). CDR3 length equals 15 residues. The germline CDR1 and CDR2 sequences are MGHRA and YSYEKL. The ends were cut back, 1 base at V and 5 bases at J, with 15 bases in the middle. The CDR3 sequence is CASSQVVIGEHEQYF. CDR3 bases: TGCGCCAGCAGCCAAGTTGTTATAGGGGAACACGAGCAGTACTTC.

This clone was detected only once. The V call is TRBV18, the J call TRBJ1-6; no clear D gene. The CDR3 has 14 amino acids. V was cut by 2 bases and J by 0 bases, with 2 bases left in between. Germline CDR1 is KGHSH and CDR2 is LQKENI. The CDR3 nucleotides read TGTGCCAGCTCACCAAACTCCTATAATTCACCCCTCCACTTT. It codes for CASSPNSYNSPLHF.

About this clone: The junction shows a germline mismatch at one end, possibly a read error. The J gene is TRBJ1-5, the V gene TRBV2; unclear D gene. This CDR3 has 17 amino acids. In germline, CDR1 is SNHLY, CDR2 FYNNEI. The CDR3 loop is CASSEEPAAVSNQPQHF. The CDR3 DNA is TGTGCCAGCAGCGAAGAACCGGCAGCGGTTAGCAATCAGCCCCAGCATTTT.

The CDR3 coding sequence is TGTGCCAGCAGCTTAGCGCTAGGACCGAGCTCCTACGAGCAGTACTTC. It codes for CASSLALGPSSYEQYF. This rearrangement joins TRBV7-9 to TRBJ2-7; D call uncertain. The CDR3 is 16 residues long. Germline values: CDR1 SEHNR, CDR2 FQNEAQ (reference sequence). Trimming removed 0 bases from V and 0 bases from J, with 12 bases in between.

The chain combines TRBV13 with TRBJ1-2, with 7 positions matching TRBD1. The CDR3 contains 14 residues. Germline trimming cut 5 bases from V and 3 bases from J; bases unmatched to any gene: 6. Germline V lookup: CDR1 PRHDT, CDR2 FYEKMQ (reference sequence). The CDR3 protein is CASSRTGSHYGYTF. The CDR3 DNA is TGTGCCAGCAGCCGGACAGGTTCTCACTATGGCTACACCTTC.

The genes are TRBV25-1 and TRBJ1-1; a weak D match, TRBD1 (6 bases). V was clipped by 2 bases and J by 4 bases, with 11 bases between them. Germline values: CDR1 MGHDK, CDR2 SYGVNS. CDR3 length equals 14 residues. CDR3 residues: CASSETGILTEAFF. In nucleotides, the CDR3 is TGTGCCAGCAGTGAAACAGGGATACTCACTGAAGCTTTCTTT. Together with reference TRBV25-1 and TRBJ1-1, the CDR3 gives the full variable domain: EADIYQTPRYLVIGTGKKITLECSQTMGHDKMYWYQQDPGMELHLIHYSYGVNSTEKGDLSSESTVSRIRTEHFPLTLESARPSHTSQYLCASSETGILTEAFFGQGTRLTVV.

The rearrangement uses TRBV30 and TRBJ2-1, with D perhaps TRBD2 (6 bases). V gave up 0 bases and J gave up 9 bases, with 12 bases separating them. The CDR3 runs to 13 residues. Germline V lookup: CDR1 GTSNPN, CDR2 SVGIG (reference sequence). CDR3 DNA sequence: TGTGCCTGGAGTGTCGTTCCGCGGGGTGAGCAGTTCTTC. This sequence encodes CAWSVVPRGEQFF.

This chain links TRBV11-2 with TRBJ2-3, with D perhaps being TRBD1 or TRBD2 (5 bases each). The CDR3 spans 16 residues. V was clipped by 2 bases and J by 0 bases, with 12 bases between them. Germline-derived CDR1 and CDR2 are SGHAT and FQNNGV. CDR3 sequence reads: CASSLLPGHSTDTQYF. The CDR3 bases are TGTGCCAGCAGCTTATTACCGGGGCATAGCACAGATACGCAGTATTTT.

CDR3 region: CASSQVVGSYTQYF. The CDR3 nucleotides are TGTGCCAGCAGCCAAGTTGTAGGGTCATATACGCAGTATTTT. The rearrangement uses TRBV3-1 (or the pseudogene TRBV3-2) and TRBJ2-3; D is undetermined. With 1 base removed from V and 7 bases from J, the gap between germline ends came to 12 bases. The CDR3 extends over 14 amino acids. CDR1 and CDR2 (germline): LGHDT, YNNKEL (reference sequence).

V is TRBV7-2 and J is TRBJ2-7, with 9 positions matching TRBD1. This CDR3 is 17 amino acids long. Germline V gene data show CDR1 as SGHTA and CDR2 as FQGNSA. Losses at the gene ends were 5 bases for V and 0 bases for J; bases not matched to a gene: 11. The chain's CDR3 is CASSSGGETGGSYEQYF. The CDR3 coding sequence is TGTGCCAGCAGCAGCGGCGGGGAGACAGGGGGCTCCTACGAGCAGTACTTC.

The genes are TRBV12-3 or TRBV12-4 and TRBJ2-3; D remains unclear. The CDR3 runs to 13 residues. Between the trimmed V and J ends, which lost 6 bases and 1 base, there was a span of 8 bases. This CDR3 is CASRAGRTDTQYF. CDR3 nucleotides: TGTGCCAGCAGGGCCGGACGCACAGATACGCAGTATTTT.

The rearrangement joins TRBV10-3 to TRBJ1-1; 7 nucleotides match TRBD1. V dropped 6 bases and J dropped 2; count of bases not matched to a gene: 12. This CDR3 comprises 16 residues. In germline, CDR1 is ENHRY, CDR2 SYGVKD. The CDR3 reads CAISPIPTGPNTEAFF. CDR3 nucleotide sequence: TGTGCCATCAGCCCAATCCCGACAGGGCCCAACACTGAAGCTTTCTTT.

The V call is TRBV9, the J call TRBJ1-6; 8 bases are shared with TRBD1. Trimming removed 3 bases from V and 9 bases from J; junction bases left unmatched: 8. CDR3 length: 15 amino acids. The V gene's germline CDR1 is SGDLS and CDR2 YYNGEE. The CDR3 loop reads CASSERQGFTSPLHF. CDR3 nucleotides: TGTGCCAGCAGCGAACGACAGGGGTTTACTTCACCCCTCCACTTT.

V gene TRBV18 combines with J gene TRBJ2-1, with D perhaps TRBD1 or TRBD2 (5 bases each). V was cut by 2 bases and J by 6 bases, with 8 bases left in between. Germline CDR1 KGHSH, CDR2 LQKENI. The CDR3 runs to 13 residues. The CDR3 spells CASSPWGSNEQFF. CDR3 in DNA: TGTGCCAGCTCACCATGGGGGTCCAATGAGCAGTTCTTC.

This chain connects TRBV4-3 to TRBJ2-7; possibly TRBD1 for D (5 bases). This CDR3 is built from 13 residues. Germline lookup yields CDR1 LGHNA and CDR2 YSLEER. V lost 3 bases and J 7 bases, leaving 13 bases between the germline ends. CDR3 sequence reads: CASSQAPKGEQYF. CDR3 DNA sequence: TGCGCCAGCAGCCAGGCGCCCAAGGGGGAGCAGTACTTC.

The genes are TRBV10-1 and TRBJ2-3; 8 nucleotides agree with TRBD2. Looked up from germline, CDR1 is WNHNN and CDR2 is SYGVQD (reference sequence). The CDR3 has 15 amino acids. V gave up 10 bases and J gave up 1 base; unmatched junction bases: 10. CDR3 sequence reads: CAIRLARQCTDTQYF. The CDR3 DNA reads TGCGCCATCAGACTAGCGCGGCAGTGCACAGATACGCAGTATTTT.

V is TRBV24-1 and J is TRBJ1-5, with a tentative D call TRBD1 (5 bases). This CDR3 comprises 14 residues. The germline V gene encodes CDR1 KGHDR and CDR2 SFDVKD. Trimming removed 9 bases at V and 3 bases at J, with 14 bases between. The CDR3 region has the DNA TGTGCCACCTCCCGGGAAGGACACAATCAGCCCCAGCATTTT. Its translation is CATSREGHNQPQHF.

V usage is TRBV5-4 and J usage is TRBJ2-3; a possible D gene is TRBD2 (5 bases). Trimming pared 2 bases from V and 1 base from J, leaving 14 bases between. CDR3 size: 16 residues. Germline values: CDR1 SGHNT, CDR2 YYREEE (reference sequence). CDR3: CASSLGLTEGTDTQYF. DNA of the CDR3: TGTGCCAGCAGCTTAGGACTGACTGAGGGCACAGATACGCAGTATTTT.

The chain is built from TRBV28 and TRBJ1-2; weak D call: TRBD1 (6 bases). The CDR3 is 14 residues long. The germline V gene has CDR1 MDHEN and CDR2 SYDVKM. The ends were cut back, 2 bases at V and 7 bases at J, with 14 bases in the middle. In DNA form, the CDR3 reads TGTGCCAGCAGTTTACGGGGGCGGGAGCGTGGCTACACCTTC. Translating it yields CASSLRGRERGYTF.

This chain connects TRBV3-1 (or the pseudogene TRBV3-2) to TRBJ1-2; TRBD1 agrees at 7 bases. The CDR3 spans 14 residues. Germline CDR1 is LGHDT and CDR2 is YNNKEL (reference sequence). V dropped 4 bases and J dropped 4; count of bases not matched to a gene: 6. The chain's CDR3 is CASSLQGEGYGYTF. In DNA, the CDR3 is TGTGCCAGCAGCCTCCAGGGGGAGGGCTATGGCTACACCTTC.

The J gene is TRBJ2-5, the V gene TRBV7-8; 7 positions agree with TRBD1. CDR1 SGHVS and CDR2 FQNEAQ come from the germline V gene. This CDR3 is built from 15 residues. V dropped 5 bases and J dropped 5; count of bases not matched to a gene: 11. CDR3 in DNA: TGTGCCAGCAGCGCTCAGACAGGGAACAGCGAGACCCAGTACTTC. Translating it yields CASSAQTGNSETQYF.

This chain joins TRBV2 and TRBJ2-3, with 8 bases lining up with TRBD2. V lost 4 bases to trimming and J lost 1 base; unmatched junction nucleotides: 7. The CDR3 extends over 16 amino acids. Germline V gene data show CDR1 as SNHLY and CDR2 as FYNNEI. The CDR3 nucleotides are TGTGCCAGCAGTGCCTGGGGTAGCGGGGGCACAGATACGCAGTATTTT. Protein: CASSAWGSGGTDTQYF.